These T cell receptor beta chains were read from a single sample in a study of cytomegalovirus exposure and HLA in healthy donors. Generated by immunoSEQ multiplex PCR, the TCRdb table keeps only in-frame clones and is missing some. Counted here are fewer than 70,000 clones, 90% to 96% occurring once; the ten biggest clones make up 0.9%. What was sequenced was PBMCs. The source of these receptors is a man aged 18 to 35 in good health and CMV-seronegative. CDR3s include the opening cysteine and the closing phenylalanine or tryptophan. Each record gives: D gene, clone size, J gene, CDR3 length, V gene, CDR3 DNA, CDR3 protein. D genes are given only for firm matches. Clone size is not always given. Where it is, it says once, few, many or a class for expanded clones.

>-|-|TRBJ2-2|13|TRBV12-5
TGTGCTAGTGGTTTGGTACTAACCGGGGAGCTGTTTTTT
CASGLVLTGELFF
>TRBD1|-|TRBJ2-3|13|TRBV28
TGTGCCAGCAGTTTCAAACAGGGGGATACGCAGTATTTT
CASSFKQGDTQYF
>-|-|TRBJ1-5|13|TRBV6-5
TGTGCCAGCAGTTACTCGTCACTTCAGCCCCAGCATTTT
CASSYSSLQPQHF
>TRBD1|-|TRBJ1-5|16|TRBV10-3
TGTGCCATCAGTGAGTCGGAACAGGGGAGGAATCAGCCCCAGCATTTT
CAISESEQGRNQPQHF
>TRBD1|-|TRBJ2-7|14|TRBV5-5
TGTGCCAGCAGCGGGGGACAGTGGTCCTACGAGCAGTACTTC
CASSGGQWSYEQYF
>-|-|TRBJ2-7|15|TRBV6-6
TGTGCCAGCAGTCAAAGCCGCTCAGGGGCCTACGAGCAGTACTTC
CASSQSRSGAYEQYF
>TRBD1|-|TRBJ2-3|16|TRBV11-2
TGTGCCAGCAGCGCCCGACAGGGGCACAGCACAGATACGCAGTATTTT
CASSARQGHSTDTQYF
>-|-|TRBJ1-1|13|TRBV29-1
TGCAGCGTTTCCCGGGGGTTGAACACTGAAGCTTTCTTT
CSVSRGLNTEAFF
>TRBD1|once|TRBJ2-2|17|TRBV15
TGTGCCACGACCGGGGACAGGGGATATTCTGGCACCGGGGAGCTGTTTTTT
CATTGDRGYSGTGELFF
>TRBD2|-|TRBJ2-7|15|TRBV5-1
TGCGCCAGCAGCTTGGCGGCTAGCGGAACCTACGAGCAGTACTTC
CASSLAASGTYEQYF
>TRBD1|-|TRBJ1-1|16|TRBV4-2
TGTGCCAGCAGCCAAGATGGGACAGGGGGCATCACTGAAGCTTTCTTT
CASSQDGTGGITEAFF
>TRBD1|-|TRBJ2-5|13|TRBV5-1
TGCGCCAGCAGCTTGACAGGGGGAGAGACCCAGTACTTC
CASSLTGGETQYF
>TRBD1|once|TRBJ2-2|18|TRBV5-1
TGCGCCAGCAGCTTGAAATCCGGGACAGCCATGAACACCGGGGAGCTGTTTTTT
CASSLKSGTAMNTGELFF
>TRBD1|-|TRBJ1-1|16|TRBV6-5
TGTGCCAGCAGTTCATTGCCGGGACAGGGATTAACTGAAGCTTTCTTT
CASSSLPGQGLTEAFF
>-|-|TRBJ1-2|15|TRBV7-9
TGTGCCAGCAGCCTTCCGGGACAAAAGAACTATGGCTACACCTTC
CASSLPGQKNYGYTF
>TRBD2|-|TRBJ2-7|16|TRBV7-2
TGTGCCAGCTCCAGTCCTGGGACTAGCGGGTACCACGAGCAGTACTTC
CASSSPGTSGYHEQYF
>-|few|TRBJ2-7|13|TRBV7-2
TGTGCCAGCAGCGGGGCGCAGTTCTACGAGCAGTACTTC
CASSGAQFYEQYF
>-|-|TRBJ1-1|13|TRBV7-9
TGTGCCAGCAGCTTTTACAGCCACACTGAAGCTTTCTTT
CASSFYSHTEAFF
>TRBD2|-|TRBJ2-1|15|TRBV11-3
TGTGCCAGCAGCTTAAGCCGGGAGGGCCACAATGAGCAGTTCTTC
CASSLSREGHNEQFF
>-|-|TRBJ2-1|13|TRBV2
TGTGCCAGCAGTGTTACAGGGTCGGCTGAGCAGTTCTTC
CASSVTGSAEQFF
>-|-|TRBJ2-2|15|TRBV28
TGTGCCAGCAGTTTTGGGGGCGCGGACACCGGGGAGCTGTTTTTT
CASSFGGADTGELFF
>-|-|TRBJ2-7|11|TRBV27
TGTGCCAGCAGAGGGGGGGACGAGCAGTACTTC
CASRGGDEQYF
>TRBD2|-|TRBJ2-1|17|TRBV4-3
TGCGCCAGCAGCCAAGGATATAGCGGGAGCTCCTACAATGAGCAGTTCTTC
CASSQGYSGSSYNEQFF
>-|-|TRBJ2-7|12|TRBV5-4
TGTGCCAGCAGCTTGGACACCTACGAGCAGTACTTC
CASSLDTYEQYF
>-|-|TRBJ2-7|14|TRBV19
TGTGCCAGTAGTAAGAGGGGAGGAACTTACGAGCAGTACTTC
CASSKRGGTYEQYF
>-|-|TRBJ1-2|16|TRBV28
TGTGCCAGCAGCTACATCCTCATACCCGACAGTTATGGCTACACCTTC
CASSYILIPDSYGYTF
>TRBD2|-|TRBJ2-3|16|TRBV7-2
TGTGCCAGCGCAACACAACCGGGACTAGCGGGAGATACGCAGTATTTT
CASATQPGLAGDTQYF
>TRBD1|-|TRBJ2-7|13|TRBV27
TGTGCCAGTTCCCCTGGGACAGGGGGAGAGCAGTACTTC
CASSPGTGGEQYF
>TRBD1|-|TRBJ2-5|17|TRBV9
TGTGCCAGCAGCGCCGGACCTACAGGGGTGAGGTTCAAGACCCAGTACTTC
CASSAGPTGVRFKTQYF
>-|-|TRBJ2-1|13|TRBV5-5
TGTGCCAGCAGAGACGGGGGCTACAATGAGCAGTTCTTC
CASRDGGYNEQFF
>-|-|TRBJ2-2|11|TRBV7-7
TGTGCTAGCGCGAGGGACGGGGAGCTGTTTTTT
CASARDGELFF
>-|-|TRBJ1-1|15|TRBV16
TGTGCCAGCAGCCAATATGAGGGGGTGGGCACTGAAGCTTTCTTT
CASSQYEGVGTEAFF
>-|-|TRBJ2-6|15|TRBV29-1
TGCAGCGTTGTGGGCCACCGGGGGGGGGCCAACGTCCTGACTTTC
CSVVGHRGGANVLTF
>TRBD1|-|TRBJ1-5|13|TRBV27
TGTGCCAGCAGGGGACAGCTGAATCAGCCCCAGCATTTT
CASRGQLNQPQHF
>-|once|TRBJ2-7|13|TRBV18
TGTGCCAGCTCAGCTTATGACAGGTCCGAGCAGTACTTC
CASSAYDRSEQYF
>-|-|TRBJ1-2|17|TRBV28
TGTGCCAGCAGTTTAATGGGACAAGCGGTGAGGGCCTATGGCTACACCTTC
CASSLMGQAVRAYGYTF
>-|-|TRBJ2-3|17|TRBV27
TGTGCCAGCATACAGGGCGCTTCAACATCTAGCACAGATACGCAGTATTTT
CASIQGASTSSTDTQYF
>-|-|TRBJ2-5|15|TRBV5-8
TGTGCCAGCACCCCCCTTCCTGGAGACCAAGAGACCCAGTACTTC
CASTPLPGDQETQYF
>TRBD2|-|TRBJ2-5|15|TRBV18
TGTGCCAGCTCACAGACTAGCGGGAGATCAGAGACCCAGTACTTC
CASSQTSGRSETQYF
>TRBD2|-|TRBJ2-3|13|TRBV6-1
TGTGCCAGCACCGAGCGGGAGCCAAATACGCAGTATTTT
CASTEREPNTQYF
>-|-|TRBJ2-5|14|TRBV5-4
TGTGCCAGCAGCGGGTACAGGGACCAAGAGACCCAGTACTTC
CASSGYRDQETQYF
>-|-|TRBJ2-7|11|TRBV20-1
TGCAGTGCGCGTGTGGAGTACGAGCAGTACTTC
CSARVEYEQYF
>TRBD1|-|TRBJ2-1|17|TRBV7-2
TGTGCCAGCAGCTTGGGGACAGCCCTGGGCTCCTACAATGAGCAGTTCTTC
CASSLGTALGSYNEQFF
>-|-|TRBJ1-1|13|TRBV5-1
TGCGCCAGCAGCTTGGATATAGTCACTGAAGCTTTCTTT
CASSLDIVTEAFF
>-|-|TRBJ1-5|16|TRBV28
TGTGCCAGCAGTTCGCTTCAGGCAGGGGTGGATCAGCCCCAGCATTTT
CASSSLQAGVDQPQHF
>-|-|TRBJ1-2|15|TRBV4-1
TGCGCCAGCAGCGTACGGGACACTTTCAACTATGGCTACACCTTC
CASSVRDTFNYGYTF
>TRBD1|-|TRBJ1-1|15|TRBV5-1
TGCGCCAGCAGCTACTTTGGACAGGTGAACACTGAAGCTTTCTTT
CASSYFGQVNTEAFF
>-|-|TRBJ2-7|12|TRBV10-3
TGTGCCATCAGTGGCGGAGGGCTCGAGCAGTACTTC
CAISGGGLEQYF
>TRBD2|-|TRBJ2-3|15|TRBV7-6
TGTGCCAGCAGCCAGGGACTAGAGAGCACAGATACGCAGTATTTT
CASSQGLESTDTQYF
>-|-|TRBJ1-3|17|TRBV6-1
TGTGCCAGCAGTGAATTTCTATCTGTACAGTCAGGAAACACCATATATTTT
CASSEFLSVQSGNTIYF
>-|-|TRBJ1-5|12|TRBV6-1
TGTGCCAGCAGTAGGGGGTGGGAGCCCCAGCATTTT
CASSRGWEPQHF
>TRBD1|-|TRBJ1-1|15|TRBV28
TGTGCCAGCAGTTTAAGGAGACAGGGGAACACTGAAGCTTTCTTT
CASSLRRQGNTEAFF
>-|-|TRBJ2-5|16|TRBV5-6
TGTGCCAGCAGTCCCCCGTGGCCGGGACATTACGACACCCAGTACTTC
CASSPPWPGHYDTQYF
>-|once|TRBJ1-1|15|TRBV29-1
TGCAGCACTGGGGTACGGGGACTGGTAAGCACTGAAGCTTTCTTT
CSTGVRGLVSTEAFF